These 28 T cell receptor beta chains originate from one sample sequenced in a study of T cells in Graves' hyperthyroidism and ophthalmopathy. RNA transcripts yielded amplified TCR beta CDR3 regions. The study used the HTBI primer set for a first-round RT-PCR of the TCR CDR3. TCRdb re-analysed the multiplex PCR reads in MiXCR, keeping a single row per CDR3 protein. There are 500,000 to 750,000 distinct CDR3 sequences in the sample; around 16% occur only once, and less than 9.5% lies in the top ten. Input material: blood. These receptor sequences come from a woman in her twenties or thirties with Graves' hyperthyroidism.

The chain combines TRBV10-3 with TRBJ2-1; the D is unclear. Between the trimmed V and J ends, which lost 2 bases and 8 bases, there was a span of 13 bases. The germline gives CDR1 ENHRY, CDR2 SYGVKD. This CDR3 comprises 14 residues. The CDR3: CAISERVRVDEQFF. DNA for the CDR3: TGTGCCATCAGTGAGCGGGTTCGGGTCGATGAGCAGTTCTTC.

This clonotype has ten or more counts. This chain connects TRBV27 to TRBJ1-1; D is ambiguous. From germline, CDR1 is MNHEY and CDR2 SMNVEV (reference sequence). CDR3 length: 14 amino acids. Deletions cut 3 bases from V and 3 bases from J, with 11 bases between. The CDR3 sequence: CASSFVLGHTEAFF. In nucleotides, the CDR3 is TGTGCCAGCAGTTTTGTGTTGGGCCACACTGAAGCTTTCTTT.

This chain links TRBV7-2 with TRBJ2-5, with 7 bases aligning to TRBD2. The CDR3 has 15 residues. The V segment lost 2 bases and the J segment 1 base; nucleotides outside the gene matches: 4. From germline, CDR1 is SGHTA and CDR2 FQGNSA. In DNA form, the CDR3 reads TGTGCCAGCAGCTTATGGAGCGGGGTCCAAGAGACCCAGTACTTC. It is translated as CASSLWSGVQETQYF.

V gene TRBV4-3 combines with J gene TRBJ1-6, with 11 nucleotides matching TRBD1. The CDR3 is 18 residues long. Germline assignment: CDR1 LGHNA and CDR2 YSLEER. V lost 4 bases and J lost 9; bases outside the gene matches: 14. The CDR3 DNA follows: TGCGCCAGCAGCCCCGGCCCCTCCGGACAGGGGGCGAGTTCACCCCTCCACTTT. Residues: CASSPGPSGQGASSPLHF.

The sample holds many counts of this clonotype. The chain recombines TRBV6-1 with TRBJ2-1; D is unresolved. V shed 8 bases and J shed 5 bases, with 25 bases lying between them. CDR1 and CDR2 from the germline V gene are MNHNS and SASEGT. This CDR3 is built from 17 residues. The CDR3 bases are TGTGCCAGCGGATTCAAAGGCGCCGCTTGGGAAGACAATGAGCAGTTCTTC. Translating it yields CASGFKGAAWEDNEQFF.

This clonotype has more than one count but fewer than ten. The CDR3 coding sequence is TGTGCCAGCAGCCAAGGGGGGGCGGGGATCTCCTACGAGCAGTACTTC. Protein product: CASSQGGAGISYEQYF. The gene calls are TRBV3-1 and TRBJ2-7; D may correspond to TRBD1 or TRBD2 (6 bases each). CDR1 and CDR2 from the germline V gene are LGHDT and YNNKEL (reference sequence). V was shortened by 1 base and J by 0 bases, with 13 bases between the two germline ends. The CDR3 loop spans 16 amino acids.

Comment on this clonotype: A junction boundary mismatches the germline segment, possibly from a read error. This chain uses TRBV2 with TRBJ1-5, with a possible D match to TRBD1 (5 bases). The CDR3 runs 18 residues. From germline, CDR1 is SNHLY and CDR2 FYNNEI. CDR3 sequence reads: CASSQDGHSGTLNQPQHF. The CDR3 coding sequence is TGCGCCAGCAGCCAAGACGGCCATTCCGGGACCCTAAATCAGCCCCAGCATTTT.

This clonotype was recorded at least ten times. This CDR3 is CASSSLPRSQETQYF. CDR3 coding DNA: TGTGCCAGCAGTTCCCTCCCCCGATCCCAAGAGACCCAGTACTTC. The V and J genes are TRBV28 and TRBJ2-5, with unresolved D. Germline V gives CDR1 MDHEN, CDR2 SYDVKM. V lost 4 bases and J lost 1, with 13 bases in between. The CDR3 is made up of 15 amino acids.

The chain links TRBV25-1 to TRBJ1-5, with D possibly being TRBD1 (5 bases). CDR3 length: 15 residues. The germline V gene has CDR1 MGHDK and CDR2 SYGVNS. Trimming cost V 10 bases and J 0 bases, with 16 bases left between them. CDR3 in amino acids: CAIQTVYYSNQPQHF. In DNA, the CDR3 is TGTGCCATCCAGACAGTGTACTATAGCAATCAGCCCCAGCATTTT. The variable domain in full, completed from reference TRBV25-1 and TRBJ1-5, reads EADIYQTPRYLVIGTGKKITLECSQTMGHDKMYWYQQDPGMELHLIHYSYGVNSTEKGDLSSESTVSRIRTEHFPLTLESARPSHTSQYLCAIQTVYYSNQPQHFGDGTRLSIL.

This clonotype occurred many times. The genes are TRBV20-1 and TRBJ2-7, with D perhaps matching TRBD1 (6 bases). Germline loops: CDR1 DFQATT, CDR2 SNEGSKA (reference sequence). CDR3 length equals 15 residues. The V and J ends lost 1 base and 1 base respectively, with 14 bases between them. The CDR3 region has the DNA TGCAGTGCTAGAGGCTCGCGACAGGTATCCTACGAGCAGTACTTC. It yields the protein CSARGSRQVSYEQYF.

This chain joins TRBV25-1 and TRBJ2-3, with TRBD2 identical over 9 bases. Trimming removed 1 base from V and 0 bases from J; junction bases left unmatched: 8. This CDR3 is 18 amino acids long. Germline lookup yields CDR1 MGHDK and CDR2 SYGVNS. The CDR3 DNA follows: TGTGCCAGCAGTGAATTGGCGGGAGGGTCAACTAGCACAGATACGCAGTATTTT. This translates into CASSELAGGSTSTDTQYF.

There are many counts of this clonotype. The V and J genes are TRBV9 and TRBJ1-6; 8 bases are a match to TRBD1. The CDR3 runs to 15 residues. The V gene's germline CDR1 is SGDLS and CDR2 YYNGEE. V lost 4 bases to trimming and J lost 6 bases; unmatched junction nucleotides: 6. CDR3 amino acids: CASSPPGQANSPLHF. The CDR3 DNA sequence: TGTGCCAGCAGCCCGCCGGGACAGGCTAATTCACCCCTCCACTTT.

This clonotype was counted at least ten times. The chain has TRBV5-1 and TRBJ2-3, with TRBD2 matching 13 bases. The germline gives CDR1 SGHRS, CDR2 YFSETQ. V was clipped by 6 bases and J by 4 bases; unmatched bases: 11. There are 17 residues in the CDR3. CDR3 in DNA: TGCGCCAGCAAGGGACTAGCGGGACCTCCTCCCCCAGATACGCAGTATTTT. Amino acids: CASKGLAGPPPPDTQYF.

This clonotype has at least ten counts. The rearrangement links TRBV27 to TRBJ2-1; TRBD1 aligns across 7 bases. CDR1 is MNHEY, CDR2 SMNVEV, per germline (reference sequence). The CDR3 sequence is 13 residues long. After removal of 6 bases from V and 7 bases from J, the junction contained 6 bases not matched to a gene. CDR3 region: CASSGQALNEQFF. DNA for the CDR3: TGTGCCAGCAGCGGACAGGCTTTGAATGAGCAGTTCTTC.

This clonotype was seen many times. The CDR3 bases are TGTGCCAGCTCACGTGCTAGCGGAGCGGGGGAGCAGTACTTC. This translates into CASSRASGAGEQYF. The rearrangement uses TRBV18 and TRBJ2-7, with TRBD2 matching over 7 bases. CDR3 length equals 14 residues. V shed 4 bases, J shed 7 bases, and the junction held 10 bases outside the gene matches. Germline V lookup: CDR1 KGHSH, CDR2 LQKENI.

This chain joins TRBV11-2 and TRBJ2-7, with TRBD1 matching over 12 bases. The CDR3 has 16 residues. V trimming: 5 bases; J trimming: 6 bases; junction bases outside the gene matches: 11. Germline CDR1 SGHAT, CDR2 FQNNGV. The CDR3, as DNA: TGTGCCAGCAGCCTTCATCCGGGACAGGGGGCCGTCGAGCAGTACTTC. Protein sequence: CASSLHPGQGAVEQYF.

The J gene is TRBJ2-7, the V gene TRBV14; 7 nucleotides agree with TRBD1. Germline loops: CDR1 SGHDN, CDR2 FVKESK. The junction had 9 bases not matched to a gene; V was cut back by 4 bases and J by 6 bases. CDR3 length: 14 amino acids. CDR3 in DNA: TGTGCCAGCAGCCGAGTGACAGGGTCGGGCGAGCAGTACTTC. Encoded protein: CASSRVTGSGEQYF.

This clonotype was seen a handful of times. The V and J genes are TRBV5-6 and TRBJ1-2, with D tentatively TRBD1 (5 bases). Per the germline V gene, CDR1 is SGHDT and CDR2 is YYEEEE. This CDR3 comprises 15 residues. Trimming took 2 bases from V and 8 from J, leaving 19 bases between them. Here the CDR3 DNA reads TGTGCCAGCAGCTTCCCACCCGGGGGGGGTGAAGGCTACACCTTC. This gives the protein CASSFPPGGGEGYTF.

The DNA of the CDR3 is TGTGCCAGCAGCCTCGGGCAGGGGACACTGGACACTGAAGCTTTCTTT. Translation gives CASSLGQGTLDTEAFF. V is TRBV2 and J is TRBJ1-1; D possibly corresponds to TRBD1 (6 bases). The CDR3 consists of 16 residues. Germline values: CDR1 SNHLY, CDR2 FYNNEI. Trimming took off 6 bases at V and 3 bases at J, with 20 bases between the two ends.

This clonotype appeared a few times. The genes are TRBV7-9 and TRBJ2-1; D possibly corresponds to TRBD2 (5 bases). The V gene lost 1 base and the J gene lost 0 bases, with 19 bases spanning the gap. CDR1 is SEHNR, CDR2 FQNEAQ, per germline (reference sequence). The CDR3 sequence is 19 residues long. CDR3 loop: CASSLEFGGLVTSYNEQFF. The CDR3 DNA reads as TGTGCCAGCAGCTTAGAATTCGGCGGGCTTGTGACCTCCTACAATGAGCAGTTCTTC.

The sample holds many counts of this clonotype. The chain uses TRBV30 and TRBJ2-7; TRBD1 matches 9 bases. This CDR3 spans 16 amino acids. CDR1 GTSNPN and CDR2 SVGIG come from the germline V gene (reference sequence). V lost 0 bases and J lost 3; bases outside the gene matches: 9. CDR3 region: CAWSVGGTGHGYEQYF. The CDR3 DNA sequence: TGTGCCTGGAGTGTAGGAGGGACAGGGCATGGCTACGAGCAGTACTTC.

This clonotype was seen a few times. This chain uses TRBV10-2 with TRBJ1-1; D might be TRBD1 (5 bases). V lost 9 bases and J 10 bases, leaving 21 bases between the germline ends. This CDR3 has 13 amino acids. CDR1 and CDR2 (germline): WSHSY, SAAADI. The CDR3 coding sequence is TGCGCCAGTAACTCCAGAGGTGGGGGAGCAGCTTTCTTT. Protein product: CASNSRGGGAAFF.

This clonotype was counted many times. The chain carries TRBV28 and TRBJ2-7; 8 positions match TRBD1. CDR1 and CDR2 (germline): MDHEN, SYDVKM. The CDR3 covers 15 residues. Unmatched junction bases numbered 12, after V lost 5 bases and J lost 6 bases. The CDR3 bases are TGTGCCAGCAGTGAACAGGGGGACGTGGAACGCGAGCAGTACTTC. It translates to CASSEQGDVEREQYF.

This clonotype has a count of ten or more. The chain employs TRBV3-1 and TRBJ2-5; weak D call: TRBD2 (6 bases). This CDR3 spans 16 amino acids. Germline CDR1 reads LGHDT; CDR2 reads YNNKEL (reference sequence). V gave up 1 base and J gave up 1 base, with 13 bases separating them. The CDR3 sequence: CASSQVADYLQETQYF. The CDR3 nucleotides read TGTGCCAGCAGCCAAGTAGCGGACTACCTCCAAGAGACCCAGTACTTC.

This clonotype was seen just once. The chain is built from TRBV10-3 and TRBJ2-7; 9 bases fit TRBD2. Germline CDR1 is ENHRY and CDR2 is SYGVKD. V was pared by 5 bases and J by 5 bases, with 10 bases of the junction left unmatched. CDR3 length: 15 residues. This CDR3 reads CAISLTAGGLNEQYF. The CDR3, as DNA: TGTGCCATCAGTCTAACAGCGGGAGGTCTGAACGAGCAGTACTTC.

The rearrangement links TRBV27 to TRBJ2-3; TRBD2 is a possible D gene (6 bases). The germline V and J ends were trimmed by 6 bases and 4 bases, with 23 bases remaining between them. Germline loops: CDR1 MNHEY, CDR2 SMNVEV (reference sequence). The CDR3 length is 17 residues. The CDR3 here is CASRSRSAGPVADTQYF. The CDR3 DNA follows: TGTGCCAGCAGATCTCGGAGTGCGGGGCCTGTGGCAGATACGCAGTATTTT.

The sample holds many counts of this clonotype. The chain couples TRBV5-1 to TRBJ2-3, with D uncertain. CDR3 length equals 16 residues. The ends were cut back, 1 base at V and 0 bases at J, with 12 bases in the middle. Germline values: CDR1 SGHRS, CDR2 YFSETQ. The CDR3 sequence: CASSLMSRLSTDTQYF. CDR3 nucleotide sequence: TGCGCCAGCAGCTTGATGTCGAGACTCAGCACAGATACGCAGTATTTT. Full variable domain (missing parts from reference TRBV5-1 and TRBJ2-3): KAGVTQTPRYLIKTRGQQVTLSCSPISGHRSVSWYQQTPGQGLQFLFEYFSETQRNKGNFPGRFSGRQFSNSRSEMNVSTLELGDSALYLCASSLMSRLSTDTQYFGPGTRLTVL.

This clonotype appeared many times. The chain links TRBV27 to TRBJ2-1; tentative D call: TRBD1 (6 bases). CDR1 and CDR2 (germline): MNHEY, SMNVEV (reference sequence). V was cut by 6 bases and J by 9 bases, with 18 bases left in between. This CDR3 comprises 14 residues. CDR3 amino acids: CASSPTTGKGEQFF. The CDR3 DNA sequence: TGTGCCAGCAGCCCAACAACAGGGAAGGGTGAGCAGTTCTTC.